Following are 4 T cell receptor beta chains from one sample sequenced in a study of T cells in women clearing cervical HPV infection. The assay was immunoSEQ multiplex PCR, and TCRdb's table has in-frame clones only and misses some. The sample has some 30,000 clones. Sequences were obtained from blood buffy coat. Receptors originate from a woman between 18 and 70 years old with a cervical HPV16 infection that either progressed to CIN3+ or cleared (not recorded which).

In regard to this clone: Read coverage stops 3 residues before the CDR3 terminus; the germline J gene supplies the remainder. This sequence joins TRBV19 and TRBJ1-6; D is unresolved. Trimming stripped 3 bases from V and 6 bases from J, with 9 bases between. The CDR3 totals 14 residues. In germline, CDR1 is LNHDA, CDR2 SQIVND (reference sequence). CDR3 DNA (partial): TGTGCCAGTAGTATCGAAAGGGTTAATTCACCC. Its translation: CASSIERVNSP. The whole CDR3 sequence is CASSIERVNSPLHF. Looking up the rest from reference TRBV19 and TRBJ1-6 gives the full variable domain: DGGITQSPKYLFRKEGQNVTLSCEQNLNHDAMYWYRQDPGQGLRLIYYSQIVNDFQKGDIAEGYSVSREKKESFPLTVTSAQKNPTAFYLCASSIERVNSPLHFGNGTRLTVT.

On this clone: At one end the junction does not follow the germline gene, possibly because of a read error. The read terminates 3 residues ahead of where the CDR3 ends, so the germline J gene completes it. This sample also contains other DNA sequences that code for the same CDR3. The gene calls are TRBV18 and TRBJ1-3; D call uncertain. The CDR3 has 13 residues. CDR1 and CDR2 from the germline V gene are KGHSH and LQKENI. This CDR3 reads CASFVTSGNTIYF. CDR3 DNA (partial): TGTGCCAGCTTTGTGACATCTGGAAACACT.

CDR3 loop: CASSQSRQPVSCHTEAFF. The DNA read from the CDR3 is TGCGCCAGCAGTCAATCCCGACAGCCCGTGAGTTGTCACACTGAA. The chain carries TRBV23-1 and TRBJ1-1, with D possibly being TRBD1 (5 bases). With the read ending 3 residues before the CDR3 end, the germline J gene is used to fill in that end. TRBV23-1 belongs to the ORF category, with a function that is uncertain. This CDR3 spans 18 amino acids. Trimming left V 0 bases short and J 3 bases short, with 20 bases between.

Of note for this clone: The read halts 3 residues ahead of the CDR3 end, with the missing end drawn from the germline J gene. This chain connects TRBV18 to TRBJ2-7; 7 nucleotides match TRBD1. From germline, CDR1 is KGHSH and CDR2 LQKENI. Trimming cost V 2 bases and J 4 bases; bases outside gene matches: 2. This CDR3 is 13 amino acids long. The CDR3 sequence: CASSPGTVYEQYF. The sequenced CDR3 bases are TGTGCCAGCTCACCAGGGACAGTTTACGAG. Looking up the rest from reference TRBV18 and TRBJ2-7 gives the full variable domain: NAGVMQNPRHLVRRRGQEARLRCSPMKGHSHVYWYRQLPEEGLKFMVYLQKENIIDESGMPKERFSAEFPKEGPSILRIQQVVRGDSAAYFCASSPGTVYEQYFGPGTRLTVT.